The 28 T cell receptor beta chains given below trace back to one sample, sequenced in a study of control samples from healthy donors and cancer patients. Using immunoSEQ multiplex PCR, the repertoire was profiled, and TCRdb retains in-frame clones only, with some absent. The data contain around 28,000 clones, around nine tenths of them singletons. The source material was PBMCs. The source is a woman aged 35 to 49 with lung cancer.

This chain connects TRBV28 to TRBJ2-7; unclear D gene. Trimming removed 3 bases at V and 2 bases at J, with 5 bases between. The CDR3 consists of 12 residues. Per germline, CDR1 MDHEN and CDR2 SYDVKM. CDR3 DNA sequence: TGTGCCAGCAGTTTCGGACCCTACGAGCAGTACTTC. Translating gives CASSFGPYEQYF.

The rearrangement joins TRBV5-1 to TRBJ1-2; weak D call: TRBD1 (5 bases). Trimming took 7 bases from V and 3 from J, leaving 16 bases between them. There are 14 residues in the CDR3. CDR1 is SGHRS, CDR2 YFSETQ, per germline. CDR3 bases: TGCGCCAGCCACATTGGGGTCAGGGACTATGGCTACACCTTC. Its protein is CASHIGVRDYGYTF.

The V and J genes are TRBV6-4 and TRBJ1-4; 8 bases align to TRBD1. The CDR3 runs to 16 residues. V gave up 0 bases and J gave up 7 bases; unmatched junction bases: 7. The germline gives CDR1 MRHNA, CDR2 SNTAGT. CDR3 coding DNA: TGTGCCAGCAGTGACTCGGTTGGACAGGGCCCTGAAAAACTGTTTTTT. Translating it yields CASSDSVGQGPEKLFF.

A single count supports this clone. V and J are TRBV13 and TRBJ2-7; the D gene is possibly TRBD1 (5 bases). Trimming left V 5 bases short and J 3 bases short, with 11 bases between. CDR1 PRHDT and CDR2 FYEKMQ come from the germline V gene (reference sequence). The CDR3 has 13 amino acids. The CDR3 is CASSPGLLYEQYF. The CDR3 nucleotides are TGTGCCAGCAGCCCAGGGTTGCTCTACGAGCAGTACTTC.

In this sample, this clone turned up once. The rearrangement joins TRBV12-5 to TRBJ2-3; D assignment may be TRBD1 or TRBD2 (5 bases each). Germline CDR1 reads LGHNT; CDR2 reads FRNRAP. The V end was cut by 6 bases, the J end by 7 bases, with 17 bases between. CDR3 size: 14 residues. CDR3 loop: CASGHTFRENTQYF. For the CDR3, the DNA is TGTGCTAGTGGCCACACTTTCAGGGAGAATACGCAGTATTTT.

The chain carries TRBV7-2 and TRBJ1-5, with D unresolved. This CDR3 is built from 12 residues. From germline, CDR1 is SGHTA and CDR2 FQGNSA. The V end was cut by 4 bases, the J end by 4 bases, with 5 bases between. The CDR3 nucleotides are TGTGCCAGCAGCTCGACAAATCAGCCCCAGCATTTT. The encoded protein is CASSSTNQPQHF.

The chain is built from TRBV4-3 and TRBJ1-1, with D possibly matching TRBD1 (5 bases). Germline lookup yields CDR1 LGHNA and CDR2 YSLEER. The germline V and J ends were trimmed by 0 bases and 3 bases, with 8 bases remaining between them. The CDR3 is 14 amino acids. The CDR3 bases are TGCGCCAGCAGCCAAGATCGAGGGGACACTGAAGCTTTCTTT. This translates into CASSQDRGDTEAFF.

The rearrangement uses TRBV7-9 and TRBJ2-5; 9 bases map to TRBD2. Germline loops: CDR1 SEHNR, CDR2 FQNEAQ (reference sequence). There are 18 residues in the CDR3. V lost 3 bases to trimming and J lost 2 bases; unmatched junction nucleotides: 13. CDR3 sequence: CASSFPAGGTYRQETQYF. CDR3 nucleotide sequence: TGTGCCAGCAGCTTCCCAGCGGGGGGCACATACCGACAAGAGACCCAGTACTTC.

The rearrangement uses TRBV13 and TRBJ2-1; 10 nucleotides agree with TRBD2. The trim removed 5 bases at V and 8 bases at J, leaving 6 bases unmatched. Germline loops: CDR1 PRHDT, CDR2 FYEKMQ (reference sequence). The CDR3 extends over 14 amino acids. CDR3 sequence reads: CASSIGLAGDEQFF. The CDR3 nucleotides are TGTGCCAGCAGCATTGGGCTAGCGGGGGATGAGCAGTTCTTC.

This chain connects TRBV9 to TRBJ1-3; D is unclear. CDR1 SGDLS and CDR2 YYNGEE come from the germline V gene. The CDR3 consists of 16 residues. With 4 bases removed from V and 0 bases from J, the gap between germline ends came to 14 bases. Here the CDR3 DNA reads TGTGCCAGCAGCTCCCGGGGAGAATTCTCTGGAAACACCATATATTTT. Translated: CASSSRGEFSGNTIYF.

Only a few counts were recorded for this clone. V is TRBV11-3 and J is TRBJ2-3; D gene ambiguous. Per the germline V gene, CDR1 is SGHNT and CDR2 is YENEEA. Trimming shortened V by 3 bases and J by 0 bases, and 13 bases separated the two germline ends. The CDR3 sequence is 16 residues long. In DNA, the CDR3 is TGTGCCAGCAGCTTGGGGTTGGACCTCAGCACAGATACGCAGTATTTT. Translation gives CASSLGLDLSTDTQYF.

This chain uses TRBV11-3 with TRBJ2-3; D might be TRBD2 (6 bases). The CDR3 totals 15 residues. The germline V and J ends were trimmed by 2 bases and 4 bases, with 13 bases remaining between them. Germline CDR1 reads SGHNT; CDR2 reads YENEEA. The CDR3, as DNA: TGTGCCAGCAGCTTATACATGGCGGGGTCAGATACGCAGTATTTT. The encoded protein is CASSLYMAGSDTQYF.

The chain is built from TRBV24-1 and TRBJ2-7, with D maybe TRBD1 (6 bases). Germline V gives CDR1 KGHDR, CDR2 SFDVKD. The V end lost 4 bases, the J end lost 2 bases, and 14 bases lay between the germline ends. The CDR3 extends over 15 amino acids. The CDR3 DNA follows: TGTGCCACCAGTGAAACCGGGACATTACCCTACGAGCAGTACTTC. It specifies CATSETGTLPYEQYF.

The rearrangement uses TRBV2 and TRBJ2-7; D uncertain. The ends were cut back, 7 bases at V and 0 bases at J, with 13 bases in the middle. The germline V gene encodes CDR1 SNHLY and CDR2 FYNNEI. This CDR3 is built from 14 residues. This CDR3 reads CASTLYGSSYEQYF. The CDR3 region has the DNA TGTGCCAGCACCCTGTATGGTAGCTCCTACGAGCAGTACTTC.

The J gene is TRBJ2-5, the V gene TRBV5-6; D may be TRBD2 (6 bases). CDR3 length equals 14 residues. Trimming cost V 4 bases and J 4 bases, with 14 bases left between them. The germline CDR1 and CDR2 sequences are SGHDT and YYEEEE. The chain's CDR3 is CASSPLGGLETQYF. DNA for the CDR3: TGTGCCAGCAGCCCGCTTGGGGGGTTAGAGACCCAGTACTTC.

The chain recombines TRBV10-2 with TRBJ2-2; D is perhaps TRBD1 or TRBD2 (5 bases each). CDR1 and CDR2 from the germline V gene are WSHSY and SAAADI. The CDR3 has 14 amino acids. The ends were cut back, 11 bases at V and 6 bases at J, with 19 bases in the middle. The chain's CDR3 is CACDGAADAGELFF. DNA of the CDR3: TGCGCCTGCGACGGGGCAGCGGACGCCGGGGAGCTGTTTTTT.

The rearrangement links TRBV5-1 to TRBJ1-2, with no clear D. Germline V gives CDR1 SGHRS, CDR2 YFSETQ. Trimming pared 4 bases from V and 2 bases from J, leaving 9 bases between. This CDR3 has 13 residues. CDR3 nucleotide sequence: TGCGCCAGCAGCCCGTTACAGAACTATGGCTACACCTTC. Translated: CASSPLQNYGYTF.

The V call is TRBV28, the J call TRBJ2-2, with TRBD2 matching 7 bases. Per the germline V gene, CDR1 is MDHEN and CDR2 is SYDVKM. V trimming: 10 bases; J trimming: 6 bases; junction bases outside the gene matches: 8. The CDR3 sequence is 13 residues long. In DNA, the CDR3 is TGTGCCACCAAATCAACTAGCGCCGGGGAGCTGTTTTTT. Protein: CATKSTSAGELFF.

The V and J genes are TRBV24-1 and TRBJ2-1; D perhaps matches TRBD2 (6 bases). Trimming removed 3 bases at V and 4 bases at J, with 15 bases between. This CDR3 spans 16 amino acids. Germline values: CDR1 KGHDR, CDR2 SFDVKD. The CDR3 bases are TGTGCCACCAGTGATCCCACCGGGACTCCTTACAATGAGCAGTTCTTC. Translating gives CATSDPTGTPYNEQFF.

This chain links TRBV5-6 with TRBJ2-1, with 15 bases fitting TRBD2. Germline CDR1 and CDR2: SGHDT and YYEEEE. The CDR3 extends over 17 amino acids. Unmatched junction bases numbered 6, after V lost 4 bases and J lost 4 bases. The CDR3 bases are TGTGCCAGCAGCAGGGGACTAGCGGGGGGTTTATACAATGAGCAGTTCTTC. Translating it yields CASSRGLAGGLYNEQFF. The variable domain in full, with the rest retrieved from reference TRBV5-6 and TRBJ2-1, is DAGVTQSPTHLIKTRGQQVTLRCSPKSGHDTVSWYQQALGQGPQFIFQYYEEEERQRGNFPDRFSGHQFPNYSSELNVNALLLGDSALYLCASSRGLAGGLYNEQFFGPGTRLTVL.

J is TRBJ2-3 and V is TRBV21-1. TRBV21-1 is described as a pseudogene. The CDR3 covers 16 residues. CDR3 region: CASSKEGLMATDTQYF. The CDR3 DNA reads as TGTGCCAGCAGCAAAGAAGGTTTAATGGCCACAGATACGCAGTATTTT.

J is TRBJ2-1 and V is TRBV4-1, with TRBD2 identical over 12 bases. The CDR3 consists of 16 residues. Per the germline V gene, CDR1 is MGHRA and CDR2 is YSYEKL. V shed 4 bases, J shed 9 bases, and the junction held 10 bases outside the gene matches. CDR3 amino acids: CASSLSLAGGTSEQFF. Written as DNA, the CDR3 is TGCGCCAGCAGCCTATCTCTAGCGGGGGGGACGAGTGAGCAGTTCTTC.

The V call is TRBV13, the J call TRBJ2-4, with TRBD2 matching over 8 bases. Per germline, CDR1 PRHDT and CDR2 FYEKMQ (reference sequence). CDR3 length: 17 residues. V lost 3 bases to trimming and J lost 8 bases; unmatched junction nucleotides: 15. The CDR3 spells CASSFRVSTGGLDIQYF. The CDR3 DNA follows: TGTGCCAGCAGCTTCCGCGTCTCCACGGGGGGGCTGGACATTCAGTACTTC.

J is TRBJ1-2 and V is TRBV5-4; tentatively, D is TRBD1 (5 bases). The ends were cut back, 4 bases at V and 8 bases at J, with 15 bases in the middle. This CDR3 is 13 amino acids long. From germline, CDR1 is SGHNT and CDR2 YYREEE (reference sequence). CDR3 coding DNA: TGTGCCAGCAGCAGGGACCGGGGGGACGGCTACACCTTC. It translates to CASSRDRGDGYTF.

The V call is TRBV3-1 (or the pseudogene TRBV3-2), the J call TRBJ1-2, with no clear D. Germline V gene data show CDR1 as LGHDT and CDR2 as YNNKEL (reference sequence). The CDR3 contains 14 residues. Deletions cut 1 base from V and 6 bases from J, with 12 bases between. The CDR3 sequence is CASSQGRVVHGYTF. The CDR3 coding sequence is TGTGCCAGCAGCCAAGGTCGGGTAGTGCATGGCTACACCTTC.

The chain employs TRBV19 and TRBJ2-3, with D perhaps TRBD2 (7 bases). The CDR3 spans 15 residues. Trimming shortened V by 6 bases and J by 0 bases, and 13 bases separated the two germline ends. CDR1 is LNHDA and CDR2 is SQIVND in the germline V gene (reference sequence). The CDR3 protein is CASSSGGSSTDTQYF. For the CDR3, the DNA is TGTGCCAGTAGCTCGGGGGGCAGTAGCACAGATACGCAGTATTTT.

This chain joins TRBV27 and TRBJ2-1, with unresolved D. V was pared by 4 bases and J by 6 bases, with 4 bases between. The length of the CDR3 is 11 residues. Germline loops: CDR1 MNHEY, CDR2 SMNVEV (reference sequence). CDR3 DNA sequence: TGTGCCAGCAGTTCGCGCAATGAGCAGTTCTTC. As protein: CASSSRNEQFF.

V gene TRBV28 combines with J gene TRBJ1-2; D is ambiguous. Germline-derived CDR1 and CDR2 are MDHEN and SYDVKM. Trimming stripped 2 bases from V and 4 bases from J, with 8 bases between. The CDR3 contains 13 residues. The CDR3 is CASSLPESYGYTF. CDR3 coding DNA: TGTGCCAGCAGTTTACCAGAAAGCTATGGCTACACCTTC.